This is a list of T cell receptor beta chains from one sample in a study of cytomegalovirus exposure and HLA in healthy donors. Clones were read by immunoSEQ multiplex PCR, and TCRdb kept only the in-frame ones, dropping some. Of about 190,000 clones detected, 70% to 85% appear once; the ten largest clones hold approximately 3.6%. The sample was PBMCs. The receptors originated from a man aged 35 to 55 in good health and CMV-seropositive. The CDR3 runs from the conserved cysteine through the conserved F or W. The order of the fields is D gene, clone size, J gene, V gene, CDR3 DNA, CDR3 protein. The D gene is left open where the match is weak. The listing skips clone size in some rows; elsewhere it reads once, few, many or a size class.

D: NA; size: NA; J: TRBJ1-1; V: TRBV2; DNA: TGTGCCAGCAGTGGACCCAGCGACACTGAAGCTTTCTTT; CDR3: CASSGPSDTEAFF
D: TRBD1; size: NA; J: TRBJ2-7; V: TRBV29-1; DNA: TGCAGCGTACTGACAGGGGGCTACGAGCAGTACTTC; CDR3: CSVLTGGYEQYF
D: TRBD1; size: NA; J: TRBJ1-1; V: TRBV5-1; DNA: TGCGCCAGCAGCTCAAGACAGGGGCAGAAAACTGAAGCTTTCTTT; CDR3: CASSSRQGQKTEAFF
D: TRBD1; size: NA; J: TRBJ2-7; V: TRBV5-1; DNA: TGCGCCAGCAGCTCGCTCCCAGGACAGGGGTCCTACGAGCAGTACTTC; CDR3: CASSSLPGQGSYEQYF
D: TRBD1; size: few; J: TRBJ2-7; V: TRBV7-6; DNA: TGTGCCAGCAGCCCCGAGACAGGGGACTACGAGCAGTACTTC; CDR3: CASSPETGDYEQYF
D: NA; size: NA; J: TRBJ2-1; V: TRBV7-9; DNA: TGTGCCAGCAGCCTTTGGGGGCTAGCATATGAGCAGTTCTTC; CDR3: CASSLWGLAYEQFF
D: NA; size: NA; J: TRBJ2-2; V: TRBV5-6; DNA: TGTGCCAGCAGCTTGCTAGGGGAGGACACCGGGGAGCTGTTTTTT; CDR3: CASSLLGEDTGELFF
D: NA; size: once; J: TRBJ2-6; V: TRBV5-1; DNA: TGCGCCAGCAGCTTGGCCGGGGCTGGGGCCAACGTCCTGACTTTC; CDR3: CASSLAGAGANVLTF
D: TRBD1; size: few; J: TRBJ2-7; V: TRBV6-5; DNA: TGTGCCAGCAGTTACTCGTCAGGGGGTCCCTACGAGCAGTACTTC; CDR3: CASSYSSGGPYEQYF
D: NA; size: NA; J: TRBJ2-7; V: TRBV7-2; DNA: TGTGCCAGCAGCTTACGGGCCTACGAGCAGTACTTC; CDR3: CASSLRAYEQYF
D: NA; size: NA; J: TRBJ1-2; V: TRBV6-1; DNA: TGTGCCAGCCGATCTAACCTCGGGTCGCCGGGTGGCTACACCTTC; CDR3: CASRSNLGSPGGYTF
D: NA; size: NA; J: TRBJ1-1; V: TRBV5-1; DNA: TGCGCCAGCAGCTTCTCCCTCGCGGGGCAGATGAACACTGAAGCTTTCTTT; CDR3: CASSFSLAGQMNTEAFF
D: TRBD1; size: few; J: TRBJ1-4; V: TRBV5-1; DNA: TGCGCCAGCAGCCCTGGACAGGTCGGGGGTGAAAAACTGTTTTTT; CDR3: CASSPGQVGGEKLFF
D: NA; size: NA; J: TRBJ2-7; V: TRBV11-3; DNA: TGTGCCAGCAGCTTTGGACGGGAAACCAACGAGCAGTACTTC; CDR3: CASSFGRETNEQYF
D: NA; size: NA; J: TRBJ1-1; V: TRBV2; DNA: TGTGCCAGCAAAAGCTTGAACACTGAAGCTTTCTTT; CDR3: CASKSLNTEAFF
D: NA; size: NA; J: TRBJ2-2; V: TRBV2; DNA: TGTGCCAGCACCCCAGGTGGGCTAACCGGGGAGCTGTTTTTT; CDR3: CASTPGGLTGELFF
D: NA; size: NA; J: TRBJ2-1; V: TRBV7-7; DNA: TGTGCCAGCAGCGAAGGATGGGCAAATGAGCAGTTCTTC; CDR3: CASSEGWANEQFF
D: TRBD1; size: few; J: TRBJ1-5; V: TRBV5-5; DNA: TGTGCCAGCAGCTCGACAGGGGATAGCAATCAGCCCCAGCATTTT; CDR3: CASSSTGDSNQPQHF
D: NA; size: NA; J: TRBJ1-1; V: TRBV5-5; DNA: TGTGCCAAACGTCCGGGGTCAAAGGAGAACACTGAAGCTTTCTTT; CDR3: CAKRPGSKENTEAFF
D: NA; size: NA; J: TRBJ1-2; V: TRBV9; DNA: TGTGCCAGCAGCGTAAACAGCGGAGCTAACTATGGCTACACCTTC; CDR3: CASSVNSGANYGYTF
D: TRBD2; size: NA; J: TRBJ2-7; V: TRBV7-2; DNA: TGTGCCAGCAGCTTGGAGGGACTAGCGGGAGGCGAGCAGTACTTC; CDR3: CASSLEGLAGGEQYF
D: TRBD1; size: NA; J: TRBJ1-1; V: TRBV5-1; DNA: TGCGCCAGCAGCCCCTACGGACAGGGTCCGAACACTGAAGCTTTCTTT; CDR3: CASSPYGQGPNTEAFF
D: NA; size: NA; J: TRBJ1-3; V: TRBV6-5; DNA: TGTGCCAGCAGACGGACACGTGGAAACACCATATATTTT; CDR3: CASRRTRGNTIYF
D: TRBD1; size: few; J: TRBJ2-7; V: TRBV27; DNA: TGTGCCAGCAGCCTGAGACAGGGGAGCTACGAGCAGTACTTC; CDR3: CASSLRQGSYEQYF
D: NA; size: few; J: TRBJ1-1; V: TRBV27; DNA: TGTGCCAGCAGGCTACTCTTAGACACTGAAGCTTTCTTT; CDR3: CASRLLLDTEAFF
D: TRBD2; size: NA; J: TRBJ2-1; V: TRBV9; DNA: TGTGCCAGCAGCAAGACCCCAAGCGGGAGTTTTGATGAGCAGTTCTTC; CDR3: CASSKTPSGSFDEQFF
D: TRBD1; size: few; J: TRBJ2-3; V: TRBV9; DNA: TGTGCCAGCAGCCCGCGGGACAGGGGGTTCACAGATACGCAGTATTTT; CDR3: CASSPRDRGFTDTQYF
D: NA; size: few; J: TRBJ1-1; V: TRBV25-1; DNA: TGTGCCAGCAGTGAATACATGCGGGCTTTCTTT; CDR3: CASSEYMRAFF
D: NA; size: NA; J: TRBJ2-2; V: TRBV7-6; DNA: TGTGCCAGCAACCTACAGGCCACACTTAACACCGGGGAGCTGTTTTTT; CDR3: CASNLQATLNTGELFF
D: NA; size: NA; J: TRBJ2-2; V: TRBV4-2; DNA: TGTGCCAGCAGGCCGGGACAATACACCGGGGAGCTGTTTTTT; CDR3: CASRPGQYTGELFF
D: NA; size: NA; J: TRBJ2-3; V: TRBV27; DNA: TGTGCCAGCAGTTTAGAGGTCCCCACAGATACGCAGTATTTT; CDR3: CASSLEVPTDTQYF
D: NA; size: NA; J: TRBJ2-5; V: TRBV5-1; DNA: TGCGCCAGCAGCTTTGGCCAGGGGGGAGAGACCCAGTACTTC; CDR3: CASSFGQGGETQYF
D: NA; size: NA; J: TRBJ2-5; V: TRBV6-5; DNA: TGTGCCACCCGGGGGGCAGGAGGTGGAGAGACCCAGTACTTC; CDR3: CATRGAGGGETQYF
D: NA; size: NA; J: TRBJ1-5; V: TRBV7-2; DNA: TGTGCCAGCAGCTCCAGCAGGGGCCAGCCCCAGCATTTT; CDR3: CASSSSRGQPQHF
D: NA; size: NA; J: TRBJ2-3; V: TRBV29-1; DNA: TGCAGCGTTGAAGGGCCAGGAATGGTCGGTGCAGATACGCAGTATTTT; CDR3: CSVEGPGMVGADTQYF
D: TRBD1; size: NA; J: TRBJ2-2; V: TRBV2; DNA: TGTGCCAGCAGTACCCTGGGGACAGGGAATCTCGGGGAGCTGTTTTTT; CDR3: CASSTLGTGNLGELFF
D: TRBD2; size: NA; J: TRBJ2-1; V: TRBV7-9; DNA: TGTGCCAGCAGCTCCCAACTGAGGACTAGCGGAAGCAATGAGCAGTTCTTC; CDR3: CASSSQLRTSGSNEQFF
D: TRBD2; size: NA; J: TRBJ2-2; V: TRBV7-3; DNA: TGTGCCAGCAGCTCCCCGGGACTAGCGGGGGGGTTGAACACCGGGGAGCTGTTTTTT; CDR3: CASSSPGLAGGLNTGELFF
D: NA; size: NA; J: TRBJ2-6; V: TRBV11-2; DNA: TGTGCCAGCAGCTTAGATCGACGTATCGCGACTGGGTCTGGGGCCAACGTCCTGACTTTC; CDR3: CASSLDRRIATGSGANVLTF
D: TRBD2; size: NA; J: TRBJ2-7; V: TRBV27; DNA: TGTGCCAGCAGTTTATTCGCGGCTAGCGGGGTGAAGAATGAGCAGTACTTC; CDR3: CASSLFAASGVKNEQYF
D: TRBD1; size: few; J: TRBJ2-2; V: TRBV7-9; DNA: TGTGCCAGCAGCTCAGGGGGCACTGACACCGGGGAGCTGTTTTTT; CDR3: CASSSGGTDTGELFF
D: TRBD2; size: NA; J: TRBJ2-1; V: TRBV18; DNA: TGTGCCAGCTCATGGGGGGGTTACAATGAGCAGTTCTTC; CDR3: CASSWGGYNEQFF
D: NA; size: NA; J: TRBJ1-6; V: TRBV14; DNA: TGTGCCAGCACCCAAGCCGGACCCCTCCACTTT; CDR3: CASTQAGPLHF
D: TRBD2; size: NA; J: TRBJ2-1; V: TRBV11-1; DNA: TGTGCCAGCAGTCGGGGCGGGGGACTTGGGAATGAGCAGTTCTTC; CDR3: CASSRGGGLGNEQFF
D: NA; size: NA; J: TRBJ1-5; V: TRBV2; DNA: TGTGCCAGCAGTGAAGAGGACATAACTAGCAATCAGCCCCAGCATTTT; CDR3: CASSEEDITSNQPQHF
D: NA; size: once; J: TRBJ1-1; V: TRBV5-5; DNA: TGTGCCAGCAGCTTCGGGGGAGTTGAAGCTTTCTTT; CDR3: CASSFGGVEAFF
D: NA; size: few; J: TRBJ2-2; V: TRBV6-5; DNA: TGTGCCAGCAGCCCGGACTGGAACACCGGGGAGCTGTTTTTT; CDR3: CASSPDWNTGELFF
D: NA; size: NA; J: TRBJ1-5; V: TRBV2; DNA: TGTGCCAGCATTGGAGACCAAGGGCCCCAGCATTTT; CDR3: CASIGDQGPQHF